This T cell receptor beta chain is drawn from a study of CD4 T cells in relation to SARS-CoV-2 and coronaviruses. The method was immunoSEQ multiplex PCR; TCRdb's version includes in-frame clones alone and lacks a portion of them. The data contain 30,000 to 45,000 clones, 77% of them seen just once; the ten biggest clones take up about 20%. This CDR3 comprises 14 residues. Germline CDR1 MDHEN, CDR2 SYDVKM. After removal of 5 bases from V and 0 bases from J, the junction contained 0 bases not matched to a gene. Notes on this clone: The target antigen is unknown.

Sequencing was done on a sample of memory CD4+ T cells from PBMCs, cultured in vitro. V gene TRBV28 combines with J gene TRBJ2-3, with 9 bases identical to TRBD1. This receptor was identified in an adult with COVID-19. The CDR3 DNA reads TGTGCCAGCAGTGGGACAGGGAGCACAGATACGCAGTATTTT. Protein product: CASSGTGSTDTQYF.